Below are 32 T cell receptor beta chains sequenced from a single sample in a study of post-analysis software for immune sequencing data. Whole-study findings and limits: Higher frequency in patients than in controls was seen for roughly five TRBV segments, with TRBV5-6, TRBV5-1 and TRBV20-1 among them.

Their antigens are not known. Prepared TCR beta cDNA libraries contained unique molecular identifiers. TCRdb re-called the PCR reads through MiXCR, storing one row per CDR3 protein. The sample has about half a million distinct CDR3 sequences, less than 40% seen once. The source material was blood. Receptors were obtained from a girl aged 2 to 17 with multiple sclerosis.

This clonotype showed up just a few times. This sequence joins TRBV5-4 and TRBJ2-3, with 10 bases lining up with TRBD2. CDR1 and CDR2 (germline): SGHNT, YYREEE (reference sequence). Germline trimming cut 3 bases from V and 4 bases from J; bases unmatched to any gene: 11. The CDR3 runs to 17 residues. The CDR3 spells CASSSKGLALLADTQYF. The CDR3 DNA sequence: TGTGCCAGCAGCTCAAAGGGACTAGCGCTGTTAGCAGATACGCAGTATTTT.

This clonotype showed up just a few times. The chain recombines TRBV5-5 with TRBJ2-1; 7 bases agree with TRBD1. The V gene end was trimmed by 4 bases and the J gene end by 0 bases; junction bases not matched to a gene: 4. The CDR3 is 15 residues long. Germline V gives CDR1 SGHKS, CDR2 YYEKEE (reference sequence). The CDR3 nucleotides read TGTGCCAGCAGCCGACAGGGAATCTCCTACAATGAGCAGTTCTTC. Translating it yields CASSRQGISYNEQFF.

V usage is TRBV29-1 and J usage is TRBJ1-1, with 12 nucleotides matching TRBD1. Trimming removed 6 bases from V and 5 bases from J; junction bases left unmatched: 10. The germline V gene has CDR1 SQVTM and CDR2 ANQGSEA. CDR3 length: 15 amino acids. The CDR3 reads CSVLRDRGLGTEAFF. CDR3 nucleotide sequence: TGCAGCGTACTCCGGGACAGGGGGCTGGGGACTGAAGCTTTCTTT.

The rearrangement uses TRBV12-3 or TRBV12-4 and TRBJ2-4; 10 bases line up with TRBD2. Trimming removed 2 bases from V and 4 bases from J; junction bases left unmatched: 17. The CDR3 has 20 amino acids. The CDR3 loop reads CASSLPAGGTMGNQKNIQYF. CDR3 nucleotide sequence: TGTGCCAGCAGTTTACCAGCGGGGGGGACTATGGGGAACCAAAAAAACATTCAGTACTTC.

V gene TRBV15 combines with J gene TRBJ2-1; D perhaps matches TRBD2 (6 bases). This CDR3 is 18 amino acids long. Germline V lookup: CDR1 LNHNV, CDR2 YYDKDF (reference sequence). Trimming took off 0 bases at V and 3 bases at J, with 18 bases between the two ends. The CDR3 spells CATSREEGLLSDYNEQFF. The CDR3 DNA follows: TGTGCCACCAGCAGAGAGGAGGGGCTCCTTTCTGACTACAATGAGCAGTTCTTC.

The gene calls are TRBV9 and TRBJ2-1; a weak D match, TRBD2 (6 bases). Per germline, CDR1 SGDLS and CDR2 YYNGEE. The V end was cut by 1 base, the J end by 9 bases, with 14 bases between. The CDR3 has 14 residues. CDR3 in amino acids: CASSVLGGRGEQFF. The CDR3 bases are TGTGCCAGCAGCGTACTCGGGGGTAGAGGTGAGCAGTTCTTC.

This sequence joins TRBV2 and TRBJ2-5, with a possible D match to TRBD2 (6 bases). V shed 4 bases and J shed 2 bases, with 11 bases lying between them. CDR3 length: 14 residues. CDR1 is SNHLY, CDR2 FYNNEI, per germline. The CDR3 reads CASSGNSGQETQYF. The CDR3 DNA reads TGTGCCAGCAGTGGAAATAGCGGTCAAGAGACCCAGTACTTC. Combining the CDR3 with reference TRBV2 and TRBJ2-5 gives the whole variable domain EPEVTQTPSHQVTQMGQEVILRCVPISNHLYFYWYRQILGQKVEFLVSFYNNEISEKSEIFDDQFSVERPDGSNFTLKIRSTKLEDSAMYFCASSGNSGQETQYFGPGTRLLVL.

The J gene is TRBJ2-2, the V gene TRBV5-6; 9 bases align to TRBD1. Trimming at V came to 5 bases and at J to 6 bases, leaving 11 bases not matched to a gene. The length of the CDR3 is 16 residues. CDR1 is SGHDT and CDR2 is YYEEEE in the germline V gene. CDR3 protein: CASRDTGTGISGELFF. CDR3 in DNA: TGTGCCAGCAGGGATACCGGGACAGGGATCTCCGGGGAGCTGTTTTTT.

V gene TRBV3-1 combines with J gene TRBJ2-7, with 9 positions matching TRBD1. Trimming at V came to 4 bases and at J to 6 bases, leaving 7 bases not matched to a gene. Germline V lookup: CDR1 LGHDT, CDR2 YNNKEL (reference sequence). The CDR3 consists of 14 residues. In DNA form, the CDR3 reads TGTGCCAGCAGCCTGGGACAGGGAAGAAGCGAGCAGTACTTC. Translation: CASSLGQGRSEQYF.

The chain carries TRBV3-1 and TRBJ2-1; a possible D gene is TRBD2 (6 bases). CDR1 is LGHDT and CDR2 is YNNKEL in the germline V gene (reference sequence). This CDR3 spans 16 amino acids. Trimming removed 0 bases at V and 3 bases at J, with 12 bases between. The CDR3 DNA is TGTGCCAGCAGCCAAGATTCTTGGCGGGACTACAATGAGCAGTTCTTC. This translates into CASSQDSWRDYNEQFF.

This clonotype was observed a handful of times. This chain links TRBV15 with TRBJ2-3; D may be TRBD1 (6 bases). Per germline, CDR1 LNHNV and CDR2 YYDKDF (reference sequence). Trimming removed 3 bases from V and 0 bases from J, with 13 bases in between. The CDR3 consists of 16 residues. Here the CDR3 DNA reads TGTGCCACCAGCAGCGTCCAAGGGGGAAGCACAGATACGCAGTATTTT. It encodes CATSSVQGGSTDTQYF.

The chain is built from TRBV9 and TRBJ1-2; 9 bases agree with TRBD1. J gave up 0 bases and V 3 bases, and 6 bases lay outside the gene matches. The V gene's germline CDR1 is SGDLS and CDR2 YYNGEE. CDR3 size: 16 residues. Here the CDR3 reads CASSEGQGRANYGYTF. The CDR3 DNA is TGTGCCAGCAGCGAGGGACAGGGAAGAGCTAACTATGGCTACACCTTC.

In its sample, this clonotype was seen a few times. The chain is built from TRBV29-1 and TRBJ1-4; no reliable D call. This CDR3 has 13 amino acids. V lost 0 bases, J lost 12 bases, and 14 bases lay in between. Germline CDR1 reads SQVTM; CDR2 reads ANQGSEA. CDR3 region: CSVEDPGGQELFF. DNA for the CDR3: TGCAGCGTTGAAGACCCGGGAGGGCAAGAACTGTTTTTT.

The chain is built from TRBV5-1 and TRBJ2-5, with 8 bases aligning to TRBD1. CDR1 SGHRS and CDR2 YFSETQ come from the germline V gene. V lost 7 bases, J lost 5 bases, and 7 bases stayed unmatched. The CDR3 is made up of 13 amino acids. CDR3: CASSHQGAETQYF. The CDR3 DNA sequence: TGCGCCAGCTCACACCAGGGGGCGGAGACCCAGTACTTC.

The chain carries TRBV19 and TRBJ1-2, with a tentative D call TRBD1 (5 bases). From germline, CDR1 is LNHDA and CDR2 SQIVND (reference sequence). The CDR3 length is 14 residues. Trimming pared 6 bases from V and 4 bases from J, leaving 15 bases between. The CDR3 DNA is TGTGCCAGTAGCCTTATGCGGGGGGGCTATGGCTACACCTTC. As protein: CASSLMRGGYGYTF.

V usage is TRBV12-3 or TRBV12-4 and J usage is TRBJ1-2; 7 bases line up with TRBD1. V lost 5 bases to trimming and J lost 5 bases; unmatched junction nucleotides: 5. The CDR3 covers 13 residues. The CDR3 region has the DNA TGTGCCAGCAGTCCGCAACAGGGGTATGGCTACACCTTC. Its translation: CASSPQQGYGYTF.

This clonotype has more than one count but fewer than ten. The chain is built from TRBV20-1 and TRBJ2-3; 8 nucleotides line up with TRBD2. V shed 3 bases, J shed 6 bases, and the junction held 5 bases outside the gene matches. The CDR3 covers 13 residues. Looked up from germline, CDR1 is DFQATT and CDR2 is SNEGSKA (reference sequence). Here the CDR3 reads CSASGGAGDTQYF. CDR3 in DNA: TGCAGTGCTAGCGGGGGGGCCGGGGATACGCAGTATTTT.

The rearrangement joins TRBV5-1 to TRBJ2-2; 7 bases line up with TRBD1. The length of the CDR3 is 15 residues. Germline V gives CDR1 SGHRS, CDR2 YFSETQ. V dropped 4 bases and J dropped 3; count of bases not matched to a gene: 6. The CDR3 sequence: CASSTGTADTGELFF. In DNA, the CDR3 is TGCGCCAGCAGCACCGGGACAGCGGACACCGGGGAGCTGTTTTTT.

This clonotype was picked up a small number of times. This chain connects TRBV7-9 to TRBJ2-7; TRBD1 agrees at 8 bases. CDR1 is SEHNR and CDR2 is FQNEAQ in the germline V gene (reference sequence). The CDR3 is 15 residues long. V was clipped by 7 bases and J by 2 bases; unmatched bases: 10. CDR3 in amino acids: CASTLVDRVTYEQYF. The CDR3 DNA follows: TGTGCCAGCACCCTCGTGGACAGGGTCACCTACGAGCAGTACTTC.

This clonotype was seen only a few times. The chain carries TRBV10-2 and TRBJ2-6; TRBD2 aligns across 11 bases. J lost 2 bases, V lost 4 bases, and 4 bases had no gene match. The CDR3 contains 17 residues. Germline values: CDR1 WSHSY, CDR2 SAAADI. The CDR3 DNA sequence: TGCGCCAGCAGTGGTAGCGGGGGGGCCCCTGGGGCCAACGTCCTGACTTTC. It encodes CASSGSGGAPGANVLTF.

This chain links TRBV20-1 with TRBJ2-3; D remains ambiguous. The ends were cut back, 0 bases at V and 4 bases at J, with 5 bases in the middle. Germline V gives CDR1 DFQATT, CDR2 SNEGSKA (reference sequence). The CDR3 length is 12 residues. CDR3 DNA: TGCAGTGCTAGAGATTCGGCAGATACGCAGTATTTT. Translated: CSARDSADTQYF.

The V and J genes are TRBV20-1 and TRBJ1-6; D unclear. Between the trimmed V and J ends, which lost 0 bases and 9 bases, there was a span of 6 bases. Germline V gene sequence: CDR1 DFQATT, CDR2 SNEGSKA (reference sequence). This CDR3 is 12 amino acids long. For the CDR3, the DNA is TGCAGTGCTAGAGATATGGGTTCACCCCTCCACTTT. Protein product: CSARDMGSPLHF.

This chain connects TRBV5-6 to TRBJ2-3; D may match TRBD1 or TRBD2 (5 bases each). Trimming stripped 5 bases from V and 3 bases from J, with 22 bases between. Germline V gene sequence: CDR1 SGHDT, CDR2 YYEEEE. This CDR3 region has 17 residues. The CDR3 region is CASRPGVRNGATDTQYF. The CDR3 nucleotides are TGTGCCAGCAGACCTGGGGTTAGGAACGGGGCGACAGATACGCAGTATTTT.

This clonotype has a handful of counts. This chain uses TRBV12-3 or TRBV12-4 with TRBJ2-3; D is unresolved. The CDR3 is 12 amino acids. Between the trimmed V and J ends, which lost 6 bases and 6 bases, there was a span of 10 bases. The CDR3 nucleotides read TGTGCCAGCAGCGAGTTTAGGGATACGCAGTATTTT. Its protein is CASSEFRDTQYF.

This clonotype was seen many times. V gene TRBV5-1 combines with J gene TRBJ1-2; D perhaps matches TRBD1 (5 bases). Germline loops: CDR1 SGHRS, CDR2 YFSETQ. The CDR3 has 15 amino acids. V dropped 1 base and J dropped 5 bases, with 15 bases sitting between them. Here the CDR3 reads CASSLTPGSRYGYTF. CDR3 DNA: TGCGCCAGCAGCTTGACTCCAGGGAGTCGGTATGGCTACACCTTC.

This clonotype was seen many times. The chain recombines TRBV6-1 with TRBJ2-5; TRBD1 aligns across 7 bases. This CDR3 comprises 15 residues. V was clipped by 3 bases and J by 0 bases; unmatched bases: 4. Germline assignment: CDR1 MNHNS and CDR2 SASEGT. The CDR3 coding sequence is TGTGCCAGCAGTGAGGGCACAGGGGACCAAGAGACCCAGTACTTC. It specifies CASSEGTGDQETQYF.

This clonotype was picked up a small number of times. The chain couples TRBV12-3 or TRBV12-4 to TRBJ2-3, with 9 nucleotides matching TRBD2. This CDR3 has 17 amino acids. V gave up 6 bases and J gave up 2 bases; unmatched junction bases: 12. The CDR3 spells CASSEGGGGAFTDTQYF. CDR3 nucleotides: TGTGCCAGCAGCGAAGGGGGCGGGGGGGCCTTCACAGATACGCAGTATTTT.

The gene calls are TRBV6-4 and TRBJ2-1; perhaps D is TRBD1 or TRBD2 (5 bases each). In germline, CDR1 is MRHNA, CDR2 SNTAGT. V was clipped by 6 bases and J by 2 bases, with 17 bases between them. The CDR3 runs to 16 residues. The CDR3: CASSRDARVTYNEQFF. CDR3 DNA sequence: TGTGCCAGCAGCCGGGACGCCAGAGTTACCTACAATGAGCAGTTCTTC.

The table lists this clonotype with a few counts. This chain uses TRBV24-1 with TRBJ1-2, with D uncertain. The CDR3 contains 13 residues. The V end was cut by 5 bases, the J end by 3 bases, with 9 bases between. Germline CDR1 reads KGHDR; CDR2 reads SFDVKD. CDR3 nucleotide sequence: TGTGCCACCAGTGTCGGATTGTACTATGGCTACACCTTC. Protein sequence: CATSVGLYYGYTF.

V and J are TRBV27 and TRBJ2-3; TRBD2 matches 12 bases. The CDR3 totals 19 residues. The V and J ends lost 3 bases and 3 bases, in that order; junction bases with no gene match: 13. Per germline, CDR1 MNHEY and CDR2 SMNVEV (reference sequence). Here the CDR3 DNA reads TGTGCCAGCAGTTTCTTATACCGTGCTAGCGGGGGGGTAACAGATACGCAGTATTTT. Translating gives CASSFLYRASGGVTDTQYF.

CDR3 DNA sequence: TGTGCCAGCAGTGAAGACGGGGACGATGAGCAGTTCTTC. It encodes CASSEDGDDEQFF. The V call is TRBV6-1, the J call TRBJ2-1; D tentatively fits TRBD1 or TRBD2 (5 bases each). The CDR3 runs 13 residues. Deletions cut 1 base from V and 8 bases from J, with 9 bases between. Germline CDR1 is MNHNS and CDR2 is SASEGT.

The chain combines TRBV20-1 with TRBJ2-1; 12 bases fit TRBD2. The J call may be in error: the DNA end matches TRBJ2-7 better. The CDR3 consists of 15 residues. CDR1 DFQATT and CDR2 SNEGSKA come from the germline V gene (reference sequence). CDR3 DNA sequence: TGCAGTGCGCACGGACCTAGCGGGGGGGACAATGAGCAGTACTTC. Translating it yields CSAHGPSGGDNEQYF.